The 22 T cell receptor beta chains reported below all come from one sample, sequenced in a study of early T cells in non-severe SARS-CoV-2 infection. TCRdb reanalysed the 5' RACE reads using MiXCR and keeps one entry per CDR3 protein. The data show fewer than 70,000 distinct CDR3 sequences, with 4% to 6% seen just once and 3% to 4% held by the top ten. Sequencing was performed on whole blood, taken at baseline. Receptors were obtained from an adult who was a healthcare worker with PCR-confirmed SARS-CoV-2 infection or an uninfected control (not recorded which). The donor label of this sample is uncertain.

The genes are TRBV28 and TRBJ2-7; D may be TRBD1 or TRBD2 (6 bases each). CDR3 length: 14 amino acids. The germline CDR1 and CDR2 sequences are MDHEN and SYDVKM. Trimming pared 2 bases from V and 3 bases from J, leaving 11 bases between. The CDR3 reads CASSLTGAYYEQYF. For the CDR3, the DNA is TGTGCCAGCAGTTTAACGGGGGCCTACTACGAGCAGTACTTC.

This clonotype was seen many times. The V call is TRBV18, the J call TRBJ2-1; D tentatively reads TRBD1 or TRBD2 (5 bases each). Trimming took off 6 bases at V and 9 bases at J, with 24 bases between the two ends. Per germline, CDR1 KGHSH and CDR2 LQKENI. This CDR3 spans 16 amino acids. For the CDR3, the DNA is TGTGCCAGCTCGCAGTCCCGGGACGGAGAATCGGGTGAGCAGTTCTTC. Amino acids: CASSQSRDGESGEQFF.

The chain couples TRBV11-2 to TRBJ1-2, with D possibly matching TRBD1 (5 bases). Trimming pared 3 bases from V and 4 bases from J, leaving 12 bases between. This CDR3 has 14 residues. Per germline, CDR1 SGHAT and CDR2 FQNNGV. CDR3 nucleotide sequence: TGTGCCAGCAGCTTCCAGGGTGGAAGCTATGGCTACACCTTC. This codes for CASSFQGGSYGYTF. Supplemented by reference TRBV11-2 and TRBJ1-2, the full variable domain reads EAGVAQSPRYKIIEKRQSVAFWCNPISGHATLYWYQQILGQGPKLLIQFQNNGVVDDSQLPKDRFSAERLKGVDSTLKIQPAKLEDSAVYLCASSFQGGSYGYTFGSGTRLTVV.

The V call is TRBV12-3 or TRBV12-4, the J call TRBJ1-1, with unresolved D. V dropped 3 bases and J dropped 0 bases, with 8 bases sitting between them. The CDR3 covers 14 residues. The CDR3 loop is CASSFDNMNTEAFF. The DNA for the CDR3 is TGTGCCAGCAGTTTCGACAACATGAACACTGAAGCTTTCTTT.

This clonotype was seen repeatedly, ten times or more. This chain links TRBV27 with TRBJ1-2; no definite D call. Trimming left V 5 bases short and J 6 bases short, with 13 bases between. Germline values: CDR1 MNHEY, CDR2 SMNVEV (reference sequence). The CDR3 is 13 amino acids. Here the CDR3 reads CASSAGSRNGYTF. For the CDR3, the DNA is TGTGCCAGCAGTGCCGGGAGCCGAAATGGCTACACCTTC.

The table lists this clonotype with many counts. The J gene is TRBJ2-7, the V gene TRBV6-1; 9 bases map to TRBD1. The CDR3 extends over 14 amino acids. Trimming at V came to 7 bases and at J to 4 bases, leaving 8 bases not matched to a gene. In germline, CDR1 is MNHNS, CDR2 SASEGT. CDR3 loop: CASMPGQGRYEQYF. The CDR3 DNA reads as TGTGCCAGCATGCCGGGACAGGGAAGGTACGAGCAGTACTTC.

Ten or more counts support this clonotype. V and J are TRBV7-9 and TRBJ1-1; D ambiguous. The V gene lost 4 bases and the J gene lost 5 bases, with 8 bases spanning the gap. The germline V gene has CDR1 SEHNR and CDR2 FQNEAQ (reference sequence). The length of the CDR3 is 12 residues. CDR3 loop: CASSSPWTEAFF. For the CDR3, the DNA is TGTGCCAGCAGCTCACCCTGGACTGAAGCTTTCTTT.

This clonotype was detected many times. V gene TRBV7-2 combines with J gene TRBJ2-1; 9 bases are shared with TRBD1. Trimming at V came to 4 bases and at J to 0 bases, leaving 13 bases not matched to a gene. CDR3 length: 19 residues. From germline, CDR1 is SGHTA and CDR2 FQGNSA. The CDR3 loop reads CASSSLWDRASGSYNEQFF. The DNA of the CDR3 is TGTGCCAGCAGCTCCCTATGGGACAGGGCGTCCGGCTCCTACAATGAGCAGTTCTTC.

In its sample, this clonotype was seen many times. The chain joins TRBV13 to TRBJ2-7; TRBD1 might be the D (5 bases). The V end was cut by 5 bases, the J end by 2 bases, with 13 bases between. CDR1 is PRHDT and CDR2 is FYEKMQ in the germline V gene (reference sequence). The CDR3 runs 14 residues. The CDR3 DNA reads TGTGCCAGCAGCCCAACGGACAACGCCTACGAGCAGTACTTC. Translating gives CASSPTDNAYEQYF.

This clonotype has a count of ten or more. The chain joins TRBV5-1 to TRBJ2-5; the match to TRBD2 covers 8 bases. Trimming took 0 bases from V and 1 from J; bases not matched to a gene: 8. Germline V gene lookup returns CDR1 SGHRS and CDR2 YFSETQ. CDR3 length equals 17 residues. The CDR3: CASSLVSSGSTQETQYF. CDR3 DNA: TGCGCCAGCAGCTTGGTGTCTAGCGGGTCGACCCAAGAGACCCAGTACTTC.

J is TRBJ2-3 and V is TRBV5-4; 11 nucleotides align to TRBD2. This CDR3 region has 17 residues. CDR1 is SGHNT, CDR2 YYREEE, per germline (reference sequence). The junction had 5 bases not matched to a gene; V was cut back by 1 base and J by 1 base. DNA for the CDR3: TGTGCCAGCAGCTTGCCTAGCGGGGGGTCGGGCACAGATACGCAGTATTTT. As protein: CASSLPSGGSGTDTQYF.

This clonotype appeared a few times. This chain links TRBV11-3 with TRBJ2-2; D is unresolved. Germline V lookup: CDR1 SGHNT, CDR2 YENEEA. CDR3 length: 15 amino acids. Trimming stripped 5 bases from V and 0 bases from J, with 10 bases between. CDR3 nucleotide sequence: TGTGCCAGCAGCGGGGTATCTACGAACACCGGGGAGCTGTTTTTT. This gives the protein CASSGVSTNTGELFF.

This clonotype was counted ten times or more. This rearrangement joins TRBV6-5 to TRBJ1-1; 7 positions match TRBD1. Germline-derived CDR1 and CDR2 are MNHEY and SVGAGI. CDR3 length: 17 residues. With V trimmed by 4 bases and J by 0 bases, 11 bases remained unmatched. CDR3 sequence: CASSWEPGQTMNTEAFF. DNA of the CDR3: TGTGCCAGCAGTTGGGAACCGGGACAGACTATGAACACTGAAGCTTTCTTT.

This clonotype was counted a few times. The chain employs TRBV27 and TRBJ1-3; D might be TRBD1 (6 bases). CDR3 length: 15 amino acids. Germline values: CDR1 MNHEY, CDR2 SMNVEV (reference sequence). Trimming removed 5 bases at V and 4 bases at J, with 15 bases between. CDR3: CASSMWGARGNTIYF. DNA of the CDR3: TGTGCCAGCAGTATGTGGGGGGCGAGGGGAAACACCATATATTTT.

Regarding this clonotype: This may come from a read error, since a much larger clone is one base off. The V gene is TRBV20-1, the J gene TRBJ2-6; a possible D gene is TRBD2 (5 bases). V lost 3 bases, J lost 2 bases, and 14 bases lay in between. CDR3 length: 16 amino acids. From germline, CDR1 is DFQATT and CDR2 SNEGSKA (reference sequence). This CDR3 is CSARVLGSPGANVLTF. The CDR3 bases are TGCAGTGCTAGGGTTCTGGGGAGCCCTGGGGCCAACGTCCTGACTTTC.

This clonotype has a handful of counts. This sequence joins TRBV18 and TRBJ2-7, with a weak D call TRBD2 (6 bases). The germline gives CDR1 KGHSH, CDR2 LQKENI. V lost 3 bases and J 1 base, leaving 7 bases between the germline ends. This CDR3 has 13 residues. For the CDR3, the DNA is TGTGCCAGCTCACCGACTAGTTCCTACGAGCAGTACTTC. It yields the protein CASSPTSSYEQYF. The whole variable domain, remainder taken from reference TRBV18 and TRBJ2-7, is NAGVMQNPRHLVRRRGQEARLRCSPMKGHSHVYWYRQLPEEGLKFMVYLQKENIIDESGMPKERFSAEFPKEGPSILRIQQVVRGDSAAYFCASSPTSSYEQYFGPGTRLTVT.

This clonotype was picked up many times. V is TRBV5-6 and J is TRBJ2-5, with D possibly TRBD1 on 5 matching bases. V was cut by 0 bases and J by 3 bases, with 9 bases left in between. CDR1 and CDR2 from the germline V gene are SGHDT and YYEEEE. The CDR3 extends over 14 amino acids. The CDR3 region is CASSLVGREETQYF. The CDR3 nucleotides read TGTGCCAGCAGCTTGGTAGGCAGGGAAGAGACCCAGTACTTC. Using reference TRBV5-6 and TRBJ2-5 for the parts outside the CDR3, the full variable domain is DAGVTQSPTHLIKTRGQQVTLRCSPKSGHDTVSWYQQALGQGPQFIFQYYEEEERQRGNFPDRFSGHQFPNYSSELNVNALLLGDSALYLCASSLVGREETQYFGPGTRLLVL.

This clonotype was picked up a small number of times. CDR3 protein: CASSSNYKDRYQPQHF. The CDR3 DNA reads as TGTGCCAGCAGCTCCAATTACAAGGACAGGTATCAGCCCCAGCATTTT. The chain combines TRBV4-2 with TRBJ1-5; 7 bases fit TRBD1. The CDR3 totals 16 residues. J lost 5 bases, V lost 5 bases, and 12 bases had no gene match. CDR1 is LGHNA, CDR2 YNFKEQ, per germline.

This clonotype was seen more than once but under ten times. The V call is TRBV3-1, the J call TRBJ2-1; 9 positions match TRBD2. The V and J ends lost 0 bases and 7 bases, in that order; junction bases with no gene match: 13. Per the germline V gene, CDR1 is LGHDT and CDR2 is YNNKEL (reference sequence). There are 18 residues in the CDR3. The DNA of the CDR3 is TGTGCCAGCAGCCAAGAGCTTAGCGGGGGACCGGGCAATAATGAGCAGTTCTTC. Its protein product is CASSQELSGGPGNNEQFF.

This clonotype was seen ten or more times. This sequence joins TRBV6-5 and TRBJ1-1; unclear D gene. V lost 0 bases to trimming and J lost 8 bases, with 10 bases between them. The CDR3 is 13 residues long. From germline, CDR1 is MNHEY and CDR2 SVGAGI. The CDR3 sequence is CASSYSIGREAFF. CDR3 DNA sequence: TGTGCCAGCAGTTACTCGATAGGTAGGGAAGCTTTCTTT.

At least ten counts were recorded for this clonotype. The chain recombines TRBV7-6 with TRBJ2-5; tentatively, D is TRBD1 or TRBD2 (5 bases each). Trimming shortened V by 5 bases and J by 3 bases, and 19 bases separated the two germline ends. The CDR3 totals 16 residues. Germline CDR1 and CDR2: SGHVS and FNYEAQ. The CDR3, as DNA: TGTGCCAGCAGCCCGATTAAGGGACGGCCAGAAGAGACCCAGTACTTC. This sequence encodes CASSPIKGRPEETQYF.

In its sample, this clonotype was seen many times. This chain links TRBV7-3 with TRBJ2-2; possible D gene TRBD1, 5 bases. Trimming took off 5 bases at V and 2 bases at J, with 18 bases between the two ends. CDR1 and CDR2 (germline): SGHTA, FQGTGA. The CDR3 totals 17 residues. The CDR3 spells CASSSVGQTINTGELFF. For the CDR3, the DNA is TGTGCCAGCAGCAGTGTGGGGCAGACCATTAACACCGGGGAGCTGTTTTTT. The full variable domain, completed using reference TRBV7-3 and TRBJ2-2, is GAGVSQTPSNKVTEKGKYVELRCDPISGHTALYWYRQSLGQGPEFLIYFQGTGAADDSGLPNDRFFAVRPEGSVSTLKIQRTERGDSAVYLCASSSVGQTINTGELFFGEGSRLTVL.